The sequence of this TCR beta chain was determined in a study of tissue T cells after allogeneic stem cell transplantation (dated by TCRdb to between 2020 and 2023). Study-level background: If a tissue had multiple samples, a pathologist reviewed H&E sections so that samples with histologically apparent lymphocytes got priority for sequencing. The study profiled TCR beta repertoires across many tissues from research autopsies of patients with and without GVHD, plus mouse models of GVHD. The human arm was a prospective observational study without blinding or randomization.

As to this clone: Its antigen remains unidentified. It has no much larger one-base neighbor in the sample; base qualities were not kept. The same CDR3 also results from other DNA sequences found in this sample.

The sample's time point label, in plain terms: human tissue collected at research (rapid) autopsy. Three non-HCT comparator patients who had other cancers, at least five GI tract samples, and no known GI disease at death were chosen retrospectively. Autopsy tissues included GI sites from esophagus to rectum, liver, skin and lymphoid organs including spleen, after a median post-mortem interval of around 9.8 hours. Each autopsy specimen was bisected, with one portion flash-frozen in liquid nitrogen and the remainder formalin-fixed, and the outer muscle layers of GI specimens were removed. Genomic DNA was extracted from frozen tissues using the Mag-Bind Blood & Tissue DNA HDQ 96 Kit on a Chemagic 360 or the DNeasy Blood & Tissue Kit. Because of concern about red blood cell contamination, extracted DNA underwent additional purification with the Genomic DNA Clean & Concentrator-25 kit. Libraries were made using the immunoSEQ multiplex PCR assay. TCRbeta CDR3 sequencing was performed at survey depth by Adaptive Biotechnologies, and CDR3 sequences, V/J genes, productive frequency and template counts were reported. Amplification of TCR beta CDR3 regions started from genomic DNA instead of RNA. The study's processing was this. Jensen-Shannon divergence was used to quantify pairwise repertoire overlap between tissues, with a value of 1 indicating complete divergence and a value of 0 indicating identical repertoires. Tissues were clustered by single-linkage agglomerative hierarchical clustering of pairwise JSD values and displayed as dendrograms. GLIPH2 was run on all patient samples with simulation_depth 1000, kmer_min_depth 3 and cdr3_length_cutoff 8, and groups with more than two unique CDR3s were retained. A standardized tissue-overlap score was generated by extrapolating Jaccard GLIPH-group overlap across patients to a standard repertoire size of 1000 clones. To look at how diversity was associated with clinical or experimental variables, linear mixed-effect models were used, with tissue treated as a fixed effect and individual treated as a random effect. Not all clones reach the TCRdb copy of this immuneACCESS table, which keeps in-frame sequences only. Checked studies attribute under half of the gap to unresolved V genes and leave the rest unexplained. The DNA gave D and trimming, while V, J and clone size come from that table. Counted in this sample were some 25,000 clones; 73% of them appeared once. The ten top clones hold less than 8.5% of the sample.

Between the V and J ends, shortened by 3 bases and 4 bases respectively, the junction contains 9 bases. The CDR3 runs 14 residues from the cysteine to the phenylalanine. Just CDR3 DNA is preserved here, 42 bases in frame from base 1. The germline V gene yields KGHSH for CDR1 and LQKENI for CDR2. The paper's findings and limits, for the study overall: Which tissue TCRs were alloreactive or antigen-specific was not determined in the study, and some clones might have been persisting host cells. Sampling depth was acknowledged as a limitation, and the patient cohort was both small and clinically heterogeneous. No blood samples were available from the non-GVHD comparator patients. Within patients, how anatomically similar the tissues were was a key factor in shaping TCR repertoire composition, regardless of disease or transplant status. Blood and spleen T cells captured only a limited portion of the TCR repertoire detected in tissues, in both patients and mice. Only a few T cell clones appeared in more than one patient, yet motif-based clustering showed tissue-specific repertoire signatures that were shared between patients.

The sample here was tissue from the ileum, taken at autopsy. The clonotype originates from a female donor at least 60 years old with lung cancer. The chain joins TRBV18 to TRBJ1-4; the D gene lacks a confident call. The sequenced DNA is TGTGCCAGCTCACCGCCCGGGAGTAATGAAAAACTGTTTTTT. The translation is CASSPPGSNEKLFF. Outside the CDR3, residues come from the reference TRBV18 and TRBJ1-4 proteins, so the full variable domain is: NAGVMQNPRHLVRRRGQEARLRCSPMKGHSHVYWYRQLPEEGLKFMVYLQKENIIDESGMPKERFSAEFPKEGPSILRIQQVVRGDSAAYFCASSPPGSNEKLFFGSGTQLSVL.